This T cell receptor beta chain comes out of a study of cytomegalovirus exposure and HLA in healthy donors. General study results and limits: With high specificity and sensitivity, the classifier reportedly diagnosed cytomegalovirus status.

PCR was performed using 60 Vbeta and 13 Jbeta primers. Assay used: immunoSEQ multiplex PCR; TCRdb lists only in-frame clones, some missing. The sample holds under 200,000 clones; 82% are singletons and the top ten take 0.96%. Germline CDR1 is MRHNA and CDR2 is SNTAGT. The CDR3 runs to 15 residues. J lost 3 bases, V lost 3 bases, and 3 bases had no gene match. This clone has more than one count but fewer than ten. The target antigen is unknown. The chain uses TRBV6-4 and TRBJ2-2; TRBD1 matches at 8 bases. The sample comprised PBMCs. This TCR was recovered from a girl aged 2-10 years in good health and CMV-seropositive. CDR3 region: CASSEGTGHTGELFF. In DNA form, the CDR3 reads TGTGCCAGCAGTGAAGGGACAGGACACACCGGGGAGCTGTTTTTT.